A single sample is the source of the 16 T cell receptor beta chains below, sequenced in a study of tumor-infiltrating lymphocytes in primary liver carcinoma. Total RNA (approximately 500 ng) served as template for TCR beta cDNA synthesis primed by a constant-region primer. Slightly modified ARM-PCR served as the procedure for the TCR beta libraries. These libraries came from three rounds of nested multiplex PCR. TRBV1-TRBV30 forward primers paired with a C-beta reverse primer were used in the first two PCR rounds, which ran about 11 cycles each. TCRdb re-derived calls from the multiplex PCR reads in MiXCR, one entry per CDR3 protein. In the table there are 300,000 to 350,000 distinct CDR3 sequences, approximately 64% of which are singletons. Unsorted whole blood supplied the blood RNA, and germline DNA was isolated too. The sequenced sample was peripheral blood. The receptors stem from a man aged 35-49 years with primary liver carcinoma and hepatitis B virus infection.

This clonotype was picked up many times. The J gene is TRBJ2-7, the V gene TRBV10-3; TRBD1 is a possible D gene (5 bases). The germline gives CDR1 ENHRY, CDR2 SYGVKD. This CDR3 comprises 15 residues. Trimming stripped 6 bases from V and 2 bases from J, with 17 bases between. The CDR3, as DNA: TGTGCCATCAGGGAACAGGCGACAACCCCCTACGAGCAGTACTTC. Protein sequence: CAIREQATTPYEQYF.

About this clonotype itself: A much larger clonotype is one base distant, so this may be a read error. The chain carries TRBV6-5 and TRBJ2-5; D may match TRBD1 or TRBD2 (5 bases each). CDR1 is MNHEY, CDR2 SVGAGI, per germline. This CDR3 contains 14 residues. Here the CDR3 reads CARSYGEGTETQYF. In DNA, the CDR3 is TGTGCCAGAAGTTACGGCGAAGGGACAGAGACCCAGTACTTC.

This clonotype was seen a few times. The chain uses TRBV30 and TRBJ2-7; D possibly uses TRBD1 or TRBD2 (5 bases each). The CDR3 runs to 13 residues. V shed 7 bases and J shed 5 bases, with 18 bases lying between them. Germline V gives CDR1 GTSNPN, CDR2 SVGIG (reference sequence). CDR3 residues: CALLYGAGHEQYF. The CDR3 DNA reads TGTGCCTTGCTTTACGGGGCAGGCCACGAGCAGTACTTC.

The rearrangement links TRBV4-2 to TRBJ2-7, with D possibly being TRBD1 or TRBD2 (5 bases each). V lost 1 base and J lost 0, with 7 bases in between. The CDR3 covers 14 residues. Germline CDR1 is LGHNA and CDR2 is YNFKEQ. This CDR3 reads CASSQGGTSYEQYF. Here the CDR3 DNA reads TGTGCCAGCAGCCAAGGTGGGACCTCCTACGAGCAGTACTTC.

The chain couples TRBV12-3 or TRBV12-4 to TRBJ1-2; D is uncertain. The CDR3 contains 12 residues. V shed 3 bases and J shed 7 bases, with 9 bases lying between them. As DNA, the CDR3 is TGTGCCAGCAGTTTTGGAAGCGGTGGCTACACCTTC. Encoded protein: CASSFGSGGYTF.

Concerning this clonotype: Since a much larger clone is just one base distant, this may be a read error. This chain connects TRBV4-1 to TRBJ2-1; maybe TRBD2 (7 bases). V lost 2 bases to trimming and J lost 5 bases, with 19 bases between them. There are 17 residues in the CDR3. CDR1 MGHRA and CDR2 YSYEKL come from the germline V gene. CDR3 protein: CASSQSFRGADNNEQFF. The CDR3 DNA follows: TGCGCCAGCAGCCAATCCTTCCGGGGGGCGGATAACAATGAGCAGTTCTTC.

This clonotype was seen ten or more times. This chain uses TRBV6-1 with TRBJ1-5; D remains ambiguous. This CDR3 is built from 14 residues. Per germline, CDR1 MNHNS and CDR2 SASEGT. Trimming removed 4 bases at V and 3 bases at J, with 10 bases between. Here the CDR3 reads CASSGAGHNQPQHF. DNA of the CDR3: TGTGCCAGCAGTGGGGCAGGCCACAATCAGCCCCAGCATTTT.

Comments on this clonotype: It is likely a read error, because the conserved phenylalanine at the end of the CDR3 is missing. The chain uses TRBV29-1 and TRBJ2-3; TRBD1 aligns across 8 bases. Germline lookup yields CDR1 SQVTM and CDR2 ANQGSEA. The CDR3 loop spans 20 amino acids. CDR3 sequence (DNA): TGCAACGTTAATGATGCCACTGGACAGGGCAAATCCCCTTTCACAGATACGCAGTATTTA. It translates to CNVNDATGQGKSPFTDTQYL.

The rearrangement links TRBV7-9 to TRBJ2-1, with 9 positions matching TRBD2. The CDR3 covers 14 residues. V dropped 5 bases and J dropped 4; count of bases not matched to a gene: 3. Germline CDR1 SEHNR, CDR2 FQNEAQ (reference sequence). Written as DNA, the CDR3 is TGTGCCAGCAGCGGGCGGGAGGGGTACAATGAGCAGTTCTTC. This sequence encodes CASSGREGYNEQFF.

This clonotype came up a few times. The genes are TRBV12-5 and TRBJ2-2; 8 nucleotides align to TRBD2. The germline V gene has CDR1 LGHNT and CDR2 FRNRAP. The trim removed 0 bases at V and 1 base at J, leaving 1 base unmatched. This CDR3 is built from 16 residues. The CDR3 sequence is CASGLVSGRNTGELFF. Here the CDR3 DNA reads TGTGCTAGTGGTTTGGTGAGCGGGAGGAACACCGGGGAGCTGTTTTTT.

A word on this clonotype: A read error is possible here, since a much larger clone lies one base away. The CDR3 reads CASSPQPGQELFSTDTQYF. In nucleotides, the CDR3 is TGCGCCAGCAGCCCCCAACCGGGACAGGAACTTTTTTCGACAGATACGCAGTATTTT. V usage is TRBV4-1 and J usage is TRBJ2-3, with 8 bases aligning to TRBD1. V dropped 4 bases and J dropped 3; count of bases not matched to a gene: 18. The germline CDR1 and CDR2 sequences are MGHRA and YSYEKL. This CDR3 is built from 19 residues.

Concerning this clonotype: This may stem from a read error, because a much larger clone lies one nucleotide away. The chain has TRBV4-3 and TRBJ1-1; TRBD1 aligns across 7 bases. Germline V lookup: CDR1 LGHNA, CDR2 YSLEER. This CDR3 contains 14 residues. The CDR3 loop is CANSQGRQGTEAFF. The CDR3 DNA reads TGCGCCAACAGCCAAGGAAGACAGGGTACTGAAGCTTTCTTT.

Ten or more counts support this clonotype. This sequence joins TRBV5-4 and TRBJ1-1, with D unclear. The germline V and J ends were trimmed by 4 bases and 1 base, with 11 bases remaining between them. Germline V lookup: CDR1 SGHNT, CDR2 YYREEE (reference sequence). The CDR3 is made up of 14 amino acids. CDR3 DNA: TGTGCCAGCAGCCCCCAACGGGAGAACACTGAAGCTTTCTTT. This codes for CASSPQRENTEAFF.

V is TRBV24-1 and J is TRBJ2-3, with D possibly matching TRBD1 (5 bases). There are 14 residues in the CDR3. Germline CDR1 is KGHDR and CDR2 is SFDVKD. V lost 10 bases to trimming and J lost 8 bases, with 21 bases between them. The DNA for the CDR3 is TGTGCCACAGAGTCAAGGGGATGGCCAGGTACGCAGTATTTT. It specifies CATESRGWPGTQYF.

Concerning this clonotype itself: A much larger clone sits a single nucleotide away, making a read error possible. The missing conserved phenylalanine or tryptophan at the end of this CDR3 makes a read error likely. This chain joins TRBV5-5 and TRBJ2-1; 13 nucleotides agree with TRBD2. The ends lost 6 bases at V and 6 bases at J; junction bases unmatched: 6. Per the germline V gene, CDR1 is SGHKS and CDR2 is YYEKEE (reference sequence). The length of the CDR3 is 15 residues. The CDR3 spells CASTPGLAGVNEQFS. In nucleotides, the CDR3 is TGTGCCAGCACCCCCGGACTAGCGGGAGTCAATGAGCAGTTCTCC.

The CDR3 nucleotides are TGCGCCAGCAGCCCGACAGGCGCGCCTTATGGCTACACCTTC. This gives the protein CASSPTGAPYGYTF. This chain links TRBV4-3 with TRBJ1-2, with D tentatively TRBD1 (6 bases). Germline CDR1 reads LGHNA; CDR2 reads YSLEER. The CDR3 runs to 14 residues. V gave up 4 bases and J gave up 5 bases, with 14 bases separating them.